The 13 T cell receptor beta chains listed next were all sequenced from one sample in a study of Graves' ophthalmopathy and Graves' hyperthyroidism. The TCR beta CDR3 regions underwent amplification from RNA transcripts. Following a first-round RT-PCR that used HTBI primers, a second-round multiplex PCR was carried out. In TCRdb, the multiplex PCR reads were re-called with MiXCR into one record per CDR3 protein. This sample has 260,000 or so distinct CDR3 sequences; less than 55% occur once, and the top ten carry around half. The specimen sequenced was peripheral blood. These TCRs come from an adult man with Graves' ophthalmopathy.

This clonotype was seen only a few times. The chain combines TRBV10-2 with TRBJ1-5; possibly TRBD1 for D (5 bases). This CDR3 is 13 amino acids long. The V gene's germline CDR1 is WSHSY and CDR2 SAAADI. V lost 5 bases and J 11 bases, leaving 16 bases between the germline ends. Written as DNA, the CDR3 is TGCGCCAGCAGTTCCAAAACAGGCCTCTCCCAGCATTTT. This gives the protein CASSSKTGLSQHF.

V and J are TRBV6-6 and TRBJ2-5; a possible D gene is TRBD1 (5 bases). CDR1 and CDR2 from the germline V gene are MNHNY and SVGAGI (reference sequence). The CDR3 sequence is 16 residues long. Trimming stripped 2 bases from V and 0 bases from J, with 13 bases between. This CDR3 is CASSYTSTAYQETQYF. CDR3 in DNA: TGTGCCAGCAGTTACACCTCGACAGCGTACCAAGAGACCCAGTACTTC.

V usage is TRBV10-3 and J usage is TRBJ2-7; 8 bases fit TRBD1. Germline trimming cut 3 bases from V and 4 bases from J; bases unmatched to any gene: 8. The CDR3 consists of 15 residues. CDR1 and CDR2 from the germline V gene are ENHRY and SYGVKD. CDR3 protein: CAISDLRQGWYEQYF. The DNA for the CDR3 is TGTGCCATCAGTGACCTCAGACAGGGGTGGTACGAGCAGTACTTC.

The chain is built from TRBV5-1 and TRBJ2-7, with D uncertain. This CDR3 comprises 12 residues. V was shortened by 4 bases and J by 3 bases, with 8 bases between the two germline ends. Germline CDR1 reads SGHRS; CDR2 reads YFSETQ. The DNA of the CDR3 is TGCGCCAGCAGCCGAGTGAGCTACGAGCAGTACTTC. Translation gives CASSRVSYEQYF.

To note about this clonotype: One junction end disagrees with the germline gene, perhaps due to a read error. The CDR3 sequence is CSARPIQF. Here the CDR3 DNA reads TGCAGTGCTAGACCCATACAGTTT. This chain uses TRBV20-1 with TRBJ1-5, with D hard to call. The CDR3 consists of 8 residues. Germline V CDR1 and CDR2: DFQATT, SNEGSKA (reference sequence).

There are a few counts of this clonotype. This chain uses TRBV9 with TRBJ1-6, with TRBD1 matching 8 bases. Germline CDR1 SGDLS, CDR2 YYNGEE. Trimming cost V 5 bases and J 11 bases; bases outside gene matches: 9. The CDR3 sequence is 14 residues long. Here the CDR3 reads CASRGTGEVTPLHF. The CDR3 bases are TGTGCCAGCAGGGGGACAGGTGAAGTAACACCCCTCCACTTT.

The genes are TRBV5-1 and TRBJ2-5, with D unclear. V was clipped by 1 base and J by 1 base, with 8 bases between them. Germline V gene sequence: CDR1 SGHRS, CDR2 YFSETQ. The CDR3 length is 14 residues. DNA for the CDR3: TGCGCCAGCAGCTTGATCCACAGCCAAGAGACCCAGTACTTC. Translated, it gives CASSLIHSQETQYF.

The chain combines TRBV19 with TRBJ1-1; possible D gene TRBD1, 5 bases. V shed 7 bases and J shed 3 bases, with 12 bases lying between them. There are 13 residues in the CDR3. The germline V gene encodes CDR1 LNHDA and CDR2 SQIVND (reference sequence). The CDR3 sequence is CASKLGEDTEAFF. CDR3 in DNA: TGTGCCAGTAAGTTGGGGGAGGACACTGAAGCTTTCTTT.

This clonotype turned up a few times. The chain employs TRBV12-3 or TRBV12-4 and TRBJ2-7; D is perhaps TRBD1 or TRBD2 (6 bases each). The CDR3 is made up of 14 amino acids. Trimming removed 2 bases from V and 3 bases from J, with 11 bases in between. CDR3 sequence: CASSLRGTYYEQYF. CDR3 coding DNA: TGTGCCAGCAGTTTAAGGGGGACTTACTACGAGCAGTACTTC.

J is TRBJ2-7 and V is TRBV10-2; TRBD1 is a possible D gene (6 bases). From germline, CDR1 is WSHSY and CDR2 SAAADI. V was cut by 7 bases and J by 0 bases, with 19 bases left in between. This CDR3 region has 16 residues. The CDR3 region is CASKMTRGPYSYEQYF. DNA for the CDR3: TGCGCCAGCAAAATGACCAGGGGACCATACTCCTACGAGCAGTACTTC.

This clonotype has only a few counts. The chain uses TRBV13 and TRBJ1-2; D may be TRBD1 (6 bases). This CDR3 is built from 14 residues. Per germline, CDR1 PRHDT and CDR2 FYEKMQ (reference sequence). With 2 bases removed from V and 8 bases from J, the gap between germline ends came to 15 bases. The CDR3 DNA reads as TGTGCCAGCAGCTTATCTCCAGGGGCTCAGGGCTACACCTTC. This translates into CASSLSPGAQGYTF.

The chain employs TRBV20-1 and TRBJ2-5; the match to TRBD2 covers 8 bases. The junction had 8 bases not matched to a gene; V was cut back by 1 base and J by 4 bases. The CDR3 sequence is 15 residues long. Germline V gene data show CDR1 as DFQATT and CDR2 as SNEGSKA (reference sequence). The CDR3 bases are TGCAGTGCTAGAGTTTCGAGCGGGAGACCAGAGACCCAGTACTTC. Translated: CSARVSSGRPETQYF.

The chain combines TRBV2 with TRBJ1-5, with D unresolved. The CDR3 spans 14 residues. Deletions cut 8 bases from V and 4 bases from J, with 15 bases between. Germline V CDR1 and CDR2: SNHLY, FYNNEI. The CDR3 DNA sequence: TGTGCCAGCTCTAAGGTAGACGGGAATCAGCCCCAGCATTTT. Translating it yields CASSKVDGNQPQHF.